The 12 T cell receptor beta chains below were found in one sample sequenced in a study of CD8 T cells in Susac syndrome. Reverse transcription of roughly 0.45 to 1 ug RNA was performed with random hexamers. TCRdb fed the immunoSEQ multiplex PCR reads into MiXCR, producing one record per CDR3 protein. Among 150,000 to 200,000 distinct CDR3 sequences listed, 90% to 96% were seen once. Sample: CD4+ T cells from PBMCs. The receptors stem from a human donor with multiple sclerosis.

The chain is built from TRBV28 and TRBJ1-1, with TRBD1 matching 9 bases. CDR1 is MDHEN, CDR2 SYDVKM, per germline. CDR3 length: 15 residues. With 6 bases clipped from V and 5 bases from J, the junction kept 10 bases outside the gene matches. DNA of the CDR3: TGTGCCAGCAGGCCCAACAGGGGGCTGAGGACTGAAGCTTTCTTT. Translated: CASRPNRGLRTEAFF.

The J gene is TRBJ2-7, the V gene TRBV28, with TRBD2 as a possible D gene (7 bases). Germline CDR1 and CDR2: MDHEN and SYDVKM. The CDR3 is 15 residues long. Trimming cost V 3 bases and J 2 bases, with 14 bases left between them. The CDR3 is CASSFPGGPTYEQYF. CDR3 DNA sequence: TGTGCCAGCAGTTTCCCCGGGGGGCCTACCTACGAGCAGTACTTC.

The rearrangement uses TRBV12-3 or TRBV12-4 and TRBJ1-1; tentative D call: TRBD1 (6 bases). The CDR3 is 14 residues long. Trimming cost V 5 bases and J 1 base, with 11 bases left between them. The CDR3 coding sequence is TGTGCCAGCAGTCCATCCAGGGGGAACACTGAAGCTTTCTTT. Protein sequence: CASSPSRGNTEAFF.

The gene calls are TRBV11-3 and TRBJ1-2; D possibly corresponds to TRBD1 (5 bases). The V end was cut by 1 base, the J end by 5 bases, with 8 bases between. The CDR3 extends over 13 amino acids. The germline CDR1 and CDR2 sequences are SGHNT and YENEEA. The CDR3 region is CASSLATGYGYTF. The CDR3 bases are TGTGCCAGCAGCTTAGCCACAGGATATGGCTACACCTTC.

The rearrangement links TRBV5-6 to TRBJ2-7; TRBD1 is a possible D gene (6 bases). V was clipped by 2 bases and J by 3 bases, with 15 bases between them. The germline CDR1 and CDR2 sequences are SGHDT and YYEEEE. This CDR3 is 15 amino acids long. The CDR3 bases are TGTGCCAGCAGCTTAATCAGGGGTCAGGACTACGAGCAGTACTTC. Translated: CASSLIRGQDYEQYF.

This rearrangement joins TRBV12-3 or TRBV12-4 to TRBJ2-7, with D perhaps TRBD2 (5 bases). V was pared by 3 bases and J by 2 bases, with 14 bases between. The CDR3 length is 15 residues. Written as DNA, the CDR3 is TGTGCCAGCAGTTTGCGGGCCACGGTCACCTACGAGCAGTACTTC. This encodes CASSLRATVTYEQYF.

The chain is built from TRBV28 and TRBJ1-2, with a possible D match to TRBD1 (6 bases). V was shortened by 7 bases and J by 0 bases, with 15 bases between the two germline ends. This CDR3 spans 15 amino acids. From germline, CDR1 is MDHEN and CDR2 SYDVKM. The CDR3 sequence is CASTGPGASNYGYTF. CDR3 coding DNA: TGTGCCAGCACAGGGCCAGGGGCGTCTAACTATGGCTACACCTTC.

V gene TRBV6-2 or TRBV6-3 combines with J gene TRBJ2-2, with D perhaps given as TRBD1 or TRBD2 (5 bases each). Germline V gene lookup returns CDR1 MNHEY and CDR2 SVGEGT. The CDR3 length is 14 residues. V was pared by 10 bases and J by 4 bases, with 16 bases between. The CDR3 region is CATTWGSRTGELFF. The CDR3 DNA follows: TGTGCCACTACCTGGGGGTCGCGCACCGGGGAGCTGTTTTTT.

The chain joins TRBV28 to TRBJ1-6; weak D call: TRBD1 (6 bases). CDR1 is MDHEN and CDR2 is SYDVKM in the germline V gene. The CDR3 spans 14 residues. Trimming pared 4 bases from V and 10 bases from J, leaving 14 bases between. CDR3 DNA: TGTGCCAGCAGTTGGGGTCAGGGGAAATCACCCCTCCACTTT. Protein product: CASSWGQGKSPLHF.

The rearrangement joins TRBV30 to TRBJ1-2; 10 bases are a match to TRBD1. CDR3 length: 13 residues. The trim removed 0 bases at V and 7 bases at J, leaving 2 bases unmatched. Germline V gene lookup returns CDR1 GTSNPN and CDR2 SVGIG (reference sequence). The DNA of the CDR3 is TGTGCCTGGAGTGTAGGGACAGGGGTTGGCTACACCTTC. It translates to CAWSVGTGVGYTF.

This chain joins TRBV7-9 and TRBJ2-7, with 7 bases aligning to TRBD1. V shed 3 bases and J 4 bases; nucleotides not matched to a gene: 6. The CDR3 covers 14 residues. Germline V CDR1 and CDR2: SEHNR, FQNEAQ (reference sequence). The CDR3 loop reads CASSFRTGPYEQYF. The CDR3 DNA follows: TGTGCCAGCAGCTTCCGGACAGGCCCATACGAGCAGTACTTC.

This rearrangement joins TRBV7-3 to TRBJ2-3; 9 positions match TRBD2. The CDR3 consists of 16 residues. Trimming at V came to 3 bases and at J to 2 bases, leaving 6 bases not matched to a gene. Germline CDR1 reads SGHTA; CDR2 reads FQGTGA. CDR3 DNA: TGTGCCAGCAGCTTCCGACTAGCGGAGTACACAGATACGCAGTATTTT. Protein sequence: CASSFRLAEYTDTQYF.